The 17 T cell receptor beta chains presented below share a single source sample, sequenced in a study of tumor-infiltrating lymphocytes in primary liver carcinoma. A constant-region primer primed TCR beta cDNA synthesis from roughly 510 ng of total RNA. Modified slightly, ARM-PCR produced TCR beta libraries over three nested multiplex PCR rounds. TRBV1-TRBV30 forward primers paired with a C-beta reverse primer drove the first two PCR rounds, roughly 10 cycles each. Via MiXCR, TCRdb re-called the multiplex PCR reads, giving one row per CDR3 protein. The sample shows about 64,000 distinct CDR3 sequences, about 71% of them seen only once. Total RNA and DNA came together from approximately 20-30 mg of bulk tissue without cell sorting. The material sequenced was liver tumor tissue from sampling region 4. Subset of the sample: tumor region T4, right-lateral pole. These receptors came from a man between 40 and 49 years old with primary liver carcinoma and hepatitis B virus infection.

This clonotype was detected once. A much larger clone lies a single base off, so this may be a read error. The conserved phenylalanine or tryptophan normally closing the CDR3 is absent here, so this likely arose from a read error. V gene TRBV11-2 combines with J gene TRBJ1-4, with D uncertain. V lost 2 bases and J lost 0, with 7 bases in between. This CDR3 has 15 amino acids. The germline V gene encodes CDR1 SGHAT and CDR2 FQNNGV. CDR3 nucleotide sequence: TGTGCCAGCAGCTTATCCCCCGCAACTAATGAAAAACTGTTTATT. This encodes CASSLSPATNEKLFI.

This clonotype has ten or more counts. CDR3 region: CASSQSGTGVYGYTF. CDR3 nucleotides: TGTGCCAGCAGCCAATCGGGGACCGGGGTCTATGGCTACACCTTC. This chain uses TRBV4-2 with TRBJ1-2; D is perhaps TRBD1 (5 bases). CDR3 length: 15 residues. Germline loops: CDR1 LGHNA, CDR2 YNFKEQ. Trimming removed 2 bases at V and 4 bases at J, with 14 bases between.

The chain has TRBV28 and TRBJ2-7; a possible D gene is TRBD2 (5 bases). With 5 bases removed from V and 6 bases from J, the gap between germline ends came to 17 bases. The CDR3 consists of 14 residues. CDR1 is MDHEN, CDR2 SYDVKM, per germline. The CDR3 spells CASSALVGVCEQYF. CDR3 bases: TGTGCCAGCAGTGCCCTAGTGGGAGTTTGCGAGCAGTACTTC. The variable domain in full, with the rest retrieved from reference TRBV28 and TRBJ2-7, is DVKVTQSSRYLVKRTGEKVFLECVQDMDHENMFWYRQDPGLGLRLIYFSYDVKMKEKGDIPEGYSVSREKKERFSLILESASTNQTSMYLCASSALVGVCEQYFGPGTRLTVT.

Worth noting for this clonotype: At one end, the junction sequence differs from germline, possibly due to a read error. The chain carries TRBV4-1 and TRBJ2-1, with D hard to call. From germline, CDR1 is MGHRA and CDR2 YSYEKL. The CDR3 covers 15 residues. CDR3 loop: CASSQCHSSYNDQFF. CDR3 DNA sequence: TGCGCCAGCAGCCAATGTCATAGCTCCTACAATGATCAGTTCTTC.

With respect to this clonotype: Mismatch with germline at one junction end may stem from a read error. V usage is TRBV11-2 and J usage is TRBJ1-1; the D gene is possibly TRBD1 (5 bases). Germline V gene lookup returns CDR1 SGHAT and CDR2 FQNNGV. The CDR3 spans 14 residues. The CDR3 nucleotides read TGTGTCAGCAGCTCCAAGGGGCGAAACAGTGAAGCTTTCTTT. Translation: CVSSSKGRNSEAFF.

The chain couples TRBV29-1 to TRBJ2-1; D is perhaps TRBD1 (5 bases). Trimming left V 5 bases short and J 2 bases short, with 13 bases between. Germline values: CDR1 SQVTM, CDR2 ANQGSEA. CDR3 length equals 14 residues. CDR3 DNA: TGCAGCGTTCTTGGACAAGGGGCCTACAATGAGCAGTTCTTC. Translating it yields CSVLGQGAYNEQFF.

This clonotype appeared many times. The chain is built from TRBV5-1 and TRBJ2-7, with D possibly matching TRBD2 (6 bases). This CDR3 spans 13 amino acids. V was trimmed by 5 bases and J by 3 bases, leaving 12 bases between them. Germline V gene lookup returns CDR1 SGHRS and CDR2 YFSETQ. In nucleotides, the CDR3 is TGCGCCAGCAGTTCTAGCGCCGGCTACGAGCAGTACTTC. This encodes CASSSSAGYEQYF.

On this clonotype: A much larger clone lies one base from this, so it may be a read error. The rearrangement links TRBV6-5 to TRBJ1-5; 12 bases match TRBD1. Trimming cost V 6 bases and J 2 bases; bases outside gene matches: 8. Germline CDR1 is MNHEY and CDR2 is SVGAGI. The CDR3 runs to 17 residues. The chain's CDR3 is CASSPGTGGLGNQPQHF. In nucleotides, the CDR3 is TGTGCCAGCAGCCCTGGGACAGGGGGCCTGGGCAATCAGCCCCAGCATTTT.

To note about this clonotype: Its ends do not fully match the called genes, so a read error is possible. J is TRBJ1-1 and V is TRBV5-4; TRBD1 agrees at 7 bases. CDR3 length: 15 amino acids. Germline V lookup: CDR1 SGHNT, CDR2 YYREEE (reference sequence). The CDR3 DNA reads as TGTACCAGCAGCTTGACAGGGTCAAAGAACACCGAAGCTTTCTTT. Encoded protein: CTSSLTGSKNTEAFF.

To note about this clonotype: This may be a read error, as it is one base from a much larger clone. V and J are TRBV11-3 and TRBJ2-1; D gene ambiguous. The CDR3 totals 15 residues. V was pared by 2 bases and J by 2 bases, with 10 bases between. Per germline, CDR1 SGHNT and CDR2 YENEEA. CDR3 region: CASSLQARAYNEQFF. Here the CDR3 DNA reads TGTGCCAGCAGCTTACAAGCGCGAGCCTACAATGAGCAGTTCTTC.

Comment on this clonotype: This could be a read error, since a much larger clone is one nucleotide away. The chain recombines TRBV11-2 with TRBJ2-1; D might be TRBD2 (7 bases). The germline V gene has CDR1 SGHAT and CDR2 FQNNGV. Trimming shortened V by 3 bases and J by 9 bases, and 21 bases separated the two germline ends. This CDR3 contains 16 residues. For the CDR3, the DNA is TGTGCCAGCAGCTTCGGGGGAGGGGGGCGCTTCAGTGAGCAGTTCTTC. This gives the protein CASSFGGGGRFSEQFF.

As to this clonotype: At one end the junction does not follow the germline gene, possibly because of a read error. This chain joins TRBV6-2 or TRBV6-3 and TRBJ2-3; possibly TRBD2 for D (8 bases). This CDR3 is 17 amino acids long. Germline V lookup: CDR1 MNHEY, CDR2 SVGEGT. The CDR3: CASKKAGELSRTGTQYF. The CDR3 DNA follows: TGTGCCAGTAAAAAAGCGGGAGAGTTATCGAGGACAGGTACGCAGTATTTT.

The chain recombines TRBV18 with TRBJ1-5; D call uncertain. Trimming shortened V by 3 bases and J by 3 bases, and 9 bases separated the two germline ends. The germline V gene encodes CDR1 KGHSH and CDR2 LQKENI. There are 14 residues in the CDR3. The CDR3 DNA reads as TGTGCCAGCTCACCTTCAGAGTACAATCAGCCCCAGCATTTT. Its translation: CASSPSEYNQPQHF.

About this clonotype: Compared with germline, one end of the junction differs, possibly owing to a read error. V is TRBV11-2 and J is TRBJ1-1; D not resolved. Per germline, CDR1 SGHAT and CDR2 FQNNGV. The CDR3 is made up of 16 amino acids. The CDR3 DNA reads as TGTACCAGCAGCCGAGGTAGGGCATGGGTCTTCACTGAGGCTTTCTTT. Translated: CTSSRGRAWVFTEAFF.

Only a few counts were recorded for this clonotype. The chain uses TRBV28 and TRBJ2-3, with TRBD1 matching over 10 bases. The germline V gene has CDR1 MDHEN and CDR2 SYDVKM. Trimming at V came to 0 bases and at J to 5 bases, leaving 11 bases not matched to a gene. The CDR3 spans 18 residues. The CDR3 loop reads CASSLWSRSGTGEDTQYF. The CDR3 DNA sequence: TGTGCCAGCAGTTTATGGTCTCGGTCAGGGACAGGGGAAGATACGCAGTATTTT.

A remark on this clonotype: Compared with germline, one end of the junction differs, possibly owing to a read error. The chain couples TRBV5-1 to TRBJ2-3; unclear D gene. CDR1 SGHRS and CDR2 YFSETQ come from the germline V gene. The CDR3 has 13 residues. The CDR3 region has the DNA TGTACCAGCAGAGGCGCAGGACCAGATACGCAGTACTTT. This sequence encodes CTSRGAGPDTQYF.

As for this clonotype: The conserved closing phenylalanine or tryptophan is absent in this CDR3, likely reflecting a read error. V and J are TRBV28 and TRBJ1-6; D possibly corresponds to TRBD1 (5 bases). CDR3 length: 15 amino acids. Germline CDR1 MDHEN, CDR2 SYDVKM. The CDR3 spells CASGTGPAYNSLLHI. The CDR3 DNA follows: TGTGCCAGCGGGACTGGGCCGGCCTATAATTCACTCCTCCACATT.